These 27 T cell receptor beta chains were sequenced from one sample in a study of TIL therapy for anti-PD-1-resistant metastatic lung cancer. Sequencing used immunoSEQ v3. Assay: immunoSEQ multiplex PCR; the TCRdb copy retains only in-frame clones and omits some. The profile shows about 50,000 clones, 70% to 85% of them singletons. Time point indicated: pre-treatment sample, taken before nivolumab and TIL therapy. Most excised metastases sampled were pleural nodules or supraclavicular lymph nodes. Specimen: tumor tissue, collected at baseline. The origin of the receptors is a person aged 25-85 years with non-small cell lung cancer.

The chain combines TRBV7-2 with TRBJ2-6; 8 bases line up with TRBD2. The CDR3 is 18 amino acids. V trimming: 5 bases; J trimming: 0 bases; junction bases outside the gene matches: 9. Germline CDR1 reads SGHTA; CDR2 reads FQGNSA. Here the CDR3 DNA reads TGTGCCAGCAGCGCGTCAGTAGCGGGATTCTCTGGGGCCAACGTCCTGACTTTC. Amino acid sequence: CASSASVAGFSGANVLTF.

This clone was seen only once. This chain uses TRBV5-1 with TRBJ2-5, with 10 bases identical to TRBD2. V was pared by 2 bases and J by 5 bases, with 9 bases of the junction left unmatched. CDR1 SGHRS and CDR2 YFSETQ come from the germline V gene. The CDR3 is made up of 16 amino acids. The CDR3 region has the DNA TGCGCCAGCAGCTTACTAGCGGGGAGGGTGGAGGAGACCCAGTACTTC. As protein: CASSLLAGRVEETQYF.

V usage is TRBV2 and J usage is TRBJ1-3; weak D call: TRBD1 (5 bases). Germline V lookup: CDR1 SNHLY, CDR2 FYNNEI. The CDR3 loop spans 15 amino acids. Between the trimmed V and J ends, which lost 2 bases and 0 bases, there was a span of 8 bases. CDR3 sequence: CASSELGGSGNTIYF. Written as DNA, the CDR3 is TGTGCCAGCAGTGAACTGGGGGGCTCTGGAAACACCATATATTTT.

The rearrangement uses TRBV5-1 and TRBJ2-3; no definite D call. The germline CDR1 and CDR2 sequences are SGHRS and YFSETQ. This CDR3 region has 14 residues. V was shortened by 5 bases and J by 0 bases, with 10 bases between the two germline ends. The CDR3 DNA reads TGCGCCAGCAGTCATAGATCTAGCACAGATACGCAGTATTTT. This codes for CASSHRSSTDTQYF.

The chain combines TRBV10-1 with TRBJ2-7, with 7 bases that match TRBD1. The V gene end was trimmed by 4 bases and the J gene end by 7 bases; junction bases not matched to a gene: 7. Per germline, CDR1 WNHNN and CDR2 SYGVQD (reference sequence). The CDR3 covers 13 residues. As DNA, the CDR3 is TGCGCCAGCAGTGCTCGGGACAGTCAAGAGCAGTACTTC. Its translation is CASSARDSQEQYF.

The genes are TRBV10-3 and TRBJ2-4; 8 bases map to TRBD1. The V segment lost 3 bases and the J segment 2 bases; nucleotides outside the gene matches: 9. CDR1 is ENHRY, CDR2 SYGVKD, per germline. The length of the CDR3 is 17 residues. CDR3 in amino acids: CAISDQGAINSKNIQYF. The CDR3 bases are TGTGCCATCAGTGATCAGGGGGCGATAAATTCCAAAAACATTCAGTACTTC.

The chain recombines TRBV7-2 with TRBJ2-1; 8 bases are a match to TRBD1. The ends lost 4 bases at V and 7 bases at J; junction bases unmatched: 9. This CDR3 has 15 amino acids. Germline V gene sequence: CDR1 SGHTA, CDR2 FQGNSA. This CDR3 reads CASSYQDRDRNEQFF. The CDR3 bases are TGTGCCAGCAGCTATCAGGACAGGGACCGTAATGAGCAGTTCTTC.

This clone has a handful of counts. The rearrangement links TRBV28 to TRBJ2-7; D assignment may be TRBD1 or TRBD2 (5 bases each). Trimming took off 7 bases at V and 6 bases at J, with 25 bases between the two ends. Germline V gene sequence: CDR1 MDHEN, CDR2 SYDVKM. This CDR3 comprises 16 residues. CDR3 sequence reads: CASTESVPGRHSEQYF. In DNA form, the CDR3 reads TGTGCCAGCACCGAATCGGTTCCGGGACGCCATTCCGAGCAGTACTTC.

V usage is TRBV12-1 and J usage is TRBJ2-3. TRBV12-1 counts as a pseudogene. There are 15 residues in the CDR3. The CDR3 region has the DNA TGTGCCAGCAGCTTTTGGATGATGGGCACAGATACGCAGTATTTT. This sequence encodes CASSFWMMGTDTQYF.

This clone turned up a few times. V usage is TRBV28 and J usage is TRBJ1-3; the D is unclear. The germline gives CDR1 MDHEN, CDR2 SYDVKM. The CDR3 runs to 14 residues. Deletions cut 7 bases from V and 3 bases from J, with 13 bases between. The CDR3 coding sequence is TGTGCCAGCATCTCTCCAAGGGTTGGAAACACCATATATTTT. Translated, it gives CASISPRVGNTIYF.

The chain uses TRBV28 and TRBJ1-2; D gene unclear. Trimming removed 5 bases from V and 8 bases from J, with 9 bases in between. This CDR3 comprises 11 residues. The V gene's germline CDR1 is MDHEN and CDR2 SYDVKM. The CDR3 region has the DNA TGTGCCAGCAGTGCGATGCGGGGCTACACCTTC. Translating gives CASSAMRGYTF.

This rearrangement joins TRBV20-1 to TRBJ2-7; possibly TRBD1 or TRBD2 for D (5 bases each). Trimming removed 3 bases from V and 6 bases from J, with 9 bases in between. Germline CDR1 DFQATT, CDR2 SNEGSKA (reference sequence). CDR3 length equals 11 residues. The CDR3 spells CSARWGSEQYF. In DNA form, the CDR3 reads TGCAGTGCTAGGTGGGGGAGCGAGCAGTACTTC.

The chain recombines TRBV19 with TRBJ2-3, with 7 bases lining up with TRBD2. The CDR3 has 17 amino acids. The germline CDR1 and CDR2 sequences are LNHDA and SQIVND (reference sequence). Trimming at V came to 5 bases and at J to 1 base, leaving 12 bases not matched to a gene. For the CDR3, the DNA is TGTGCCAGTAGTCCCTGGCCTGGCGGGAGTGGCACAGATACGCAGTATTTT. Its protein product is CASSPWPGGSGTDTQYF.

The rearrangement joins TRBV9 to TRBJ2-3; D is ambiguous. Looked up from germline, CDR1 is SGDLS and CDR2 is YYNGEE. This CDR3 comprises 15 residues. Trimming pared 0 bases from V and 2 bases from J, leaving 10 bases between. The CDR3 DNA follows: TGTGCCAGCAGCGTAGCTGGTCTGTACACAGATACGCAGTATTTT. Its translation: CASSVAGLYTDTQYF.

The rearrangement joins TRBV10-3 to TRBJ2-1; D remains ambiguous. The CDR3 extends over 14 amino acids. Trimming cost V 8 bases and J 0 bases, with 11 bases left between them. Germline loops: CDR1 ENHRY, CDR2 SYGVKD. For the CDR3, the DNA is TGTGCCATCTCCCCACCGAGCTCCTACAATGAGCAGTTCTTC. As protein: CAISPPSSYNEQFF.

The gene calls are TRBV11-3 and TRBJ2-1; D possibly corresponds to TRBD1 (5 bases). This CDR3 contains 15 residues. The V gene's germline CDR1 is SGHNT and CDR2 YENEEA. V dropped 1 base and J dropped 3 bases, with 10 bases sitting between them. As DNA, the CDR3 is TGTGCCAGCAGCTTAGGAGACAGTAACTACAATGAGCAGTTCTTC. The encoded protein is CASSLGDSNYNEQFF.

The rearrangement links TRBV29-1 to TRBJ2-5, with 10 nucleotides matching TRBD1. J gave up 5 bases and V 6 bases, and 6 bases lay outside the gene matches. Germline V lookup: CDR1 SQVTM, CDR2 ANQGSEA. This CDR3 spans 13 amino acids. CDR3 region: CSVRTGGRETQYF. CDR3 sequence (DNA): TGCAGCGTAAGGACAGGGGGGAGGGAGACCCAGTACTTC.

The chain uses TRBV5-1 and TRBJ1-1; 8 nucleotides agree with TRBD1. Germline CDR1 and CDR2: SGHRS and YFSETQ. This CDR3 is built from 14 residues. Trimming at V came to 4 bases and at J to 0 bases, leaving 2 bases not matched to a gene. CDR3 DNA sequence: TGCGCCAGCAGCGAACAGGGGGTGAACACTGAAGCTTTCTTT. It translates to CASSEQGVNTEAFF.

The sample holds a few counts of this clone. The genes are TRBV28 and TRBJ1-1; unclear D gene. The CDR3 sequence is 14 residues long. Trimming left V 6 bases short and J 0 bases short, with 11 bases between. Germline loops: CDR1 MDHEN, CDR2 SYDVKM. For the CDR3, the DNA is TGTGCCAGCAGCCTCGGCAGGTTGAACACTGAAGCTTTCTTT. Translating it yields CASSLGRLNTEAFF. The full variable domain, in which reference TRBV28 and TRBJ1-1 provide the parts outside the CDR3, is DVKVTQSSRYLVKRTGEKVFLECVQDMDHENMFWYRQDPGLGLRLIYFSYDVKMKEKGDIPEGYSVSREKKERFSLILESASTNQTSMYLCASSLGRLNTEAFFGQGTRLTVV.

In its sample, this clone was seen a few times. The CDR3 region has the DNA TGTGCCTTTTACGGGGTCAACACTGAAGCTTTCTTT. Translated: CAFYGVNTEAFF. The rearrangement links TRBV19 to TRBJ1-1; D gene ambiguous. The germline gives CDR1 LNHDA, CDR2 SQIVND (reference sequence). CDR3 length equals 12 residues. Trimming removed 11 bases from V and 2 bases from J, with 12 bases in between.

This clone was seen only a few times. The chain joins TRBV30 to TRBJ1-1; unclear D gene. Trimming cost V 0 bases and J 1 base, with 6 bases left between them. From germline, CDR1 is GTSNPN and CDR2 SVGIG (reference sequence). This CDR3 is built from 13 residues. The DNA for the CDR3 is TGTGCCTGGAGTGTAAAGGGGAACACTGAAGCTTTCTTT. Its translation is CAWSVKGNTEAFF.

CDR3 nucleotide sequence: TGTGCAAGTCGCTTGCGGACAGGGCCCTCTGCAACTAATGAAAAACTGTTTTTT. Amino acid sequence: CASRLRTGPSATNEKLFF. The chain is built from TRBV12-2 and TRBJ1-4; the table assigns TRBD1, which was not confirmed against the DNA. TRBV12-2 corresponds to a pseudogene. The CDR3 sequence is 18 residues long.

J is TRBJ2-1 and V is TRBV2; 9 bases map to TRBD1. Germline loops: CDR1 SNHLY, CDR2 FYNNEI. The junction had 11 bases not matched to a gene; V was cut back by 2 bases and J by 3 bases. The CDR3 runs 18 residues. In DNA, the CDR3 is TGTGCCAGCAGTGAAACCCGTTTTCGGGACAGGGTCTACAATGAGCAGTTCTTC. As protein: CASSETRFRDRVYNEQFF.

CDR3 sequence (DNA): TGTGCCAGCAGCTTACACGGGGAGACCCAGTACTTC. Protein sequence: CASSLHGETQYF. The chain joins TRBV7-8 to TRBJ2-5; no firm D call. CDR3 length: 12 amino acids. V lost 2 bases and J 5 bases, leaving 6 bases between the germline ends. Germline CDR1 reads SGHVS; CDR2 reads FQNEAQ. Based on the CDR3 plus reference TRBV7-8 and TRBJ2-5, the full variable domain is GAGVSQSPRYKVAKRGQDVALRCDPISGHVSLFWYQQALGQGPEFLTYFQNEAQLDKSGLPSDRFFAERPEGSVSTLKIQRTQQEDSAVYLCASSLHGETQYFGPGTRLLVL.

The J gene is TRBJ2-2, the V gene TRBV7-9; D remains unclear. There are 13 residues in the CDR3. V was trimmed by 5 bases and J by 2 bases, leaving 6 bases between them. The germline CDR1 and CDR2 sequences are SEHNR and FQNEAQ (reference sequence). The DNA for the CDR3 is TGTGCCAGCAGCCCTAGAAACACCGGGGAGCTGTTTTTT. Encoded protein: CASSPRNTGELFF.

This clone was seen many times. The V gene is TRBV2, the J gene TRBJ1-2; 7 bases map to TRBD1. Germline CDR1 and CDR2: SNHLY and FYNNEI. CDR3 length: 12 amino acids. V was clipped by 9 bases and J by 8 bases; unmatched bases: 9. The CDR3 is CARSGQESGYTF. CDR3 in DNA: TGTGCCAGAAGCGGACAGGAAAGCGGCTACACCTTC.

V gene TRBV6-5 combines with J gene TRBJ1-1; D may be TRBD1 (5 bases). Germline CDR1 reads MNHEY; CDR2 reads SVGAGI. The CDR3 consists of 11 residues. Trimming removed 5 bases from V and 8 bases from J, with 9 bases in between. CDR3 DNA sequence: TGTGCCAGCAGTCTGGGGCCAGAAGCTTTCTTT. Translation: CASSLGPEAFF.